This is a list of T cell receptor beta chains from one sample in a study of blood T cell repertoires in COVID-19. Clones were read by immunoSEQ multiplex PCR, and TCRdb kept only the in-frame ones, dropping some. The table lists about 95,000 clones, 81% of them singletons. Source material: peripheral blood. These receptors were taken from an elderly man with active or convalescent COVID-19. Both conserved end residues are part of each CDR3. The order of the fields is D gene, V gene, clone size, J gene, CDR3 length, CDR3 protein, CDR3 DNA. D genes are given only for firm matches. Size values are once, few and many counts, or a class for expanded clones, and some rows have none.

TRBD1,TRBV5-4,once,TRBJ1-4,15,CASSRGTGGTEKLFF,TGTGCCAGCAGCCGCGGGACAGGTGGGACGGAAAAACTGTTTTTT
-,TRBV6-5,-,TRBJ1-2,13,CASSYAAFYGYTF,TGTGCCAGCAGTTATGCGGCATTTTATGGCTACACCTTC
TRBD2,TRBV24-1,-,TRBJ2-1,16,CATSVAGGFTYNEQFF,TGTGCCACCAGTGTAGCGGGGGGTTTTACCTACAATGAGCAGTTCTTC
-,TRBV7-2,few,TRBJ2-2,15,CASSLGGRAAGELFF,TGTGCCAGCAGCTTAGGGGGGCGGGCCGCCGGGGAGCTGTTTTTT
-,TRBV28,-,TRBJ1-1,14,CASSPPRGNTEAFF,TGTGCCAGCAGTCCACCTCGAGGGAACACTGAAGCTTTCTTT
TRBD2,TRBV18,-,TRBJ2-1,19,CASSRRTSGGAGSYNEQFF,TGTGCCAGCTCCCGTAGGACTAGCGGGGGGGCCGGTTCCTACAATGAGCAGTTCTTC
TRBD2,TRBV7-2,-,TRBJ2-3,16,CASSFQGRGGTDTQYF,TGTGCCAGCAGCTTCCAGGGGCGGGGGGGCACAGATACGCAGTATTTT
-,TRBV19,-,TRBJ1-1,14,CASKREGPRTEAFF,TGTGCCAGTAAGAGGGAAGGCCCCCGGACTGAAGCTTTCTTT
TRBD2,TRBV7-6,-,TRBJ2-2,17,CASSPTSGGAVTGELFF,TGTGCCAGCAGCCCGACTAGCGGGGGGGCAGTAACCGGGGAGCTGTTTTTT
-,TRBV9,-,TRBJ1-2,15,CASSSPGRGSAGYTF,TGTGCCAGCAGCTCGCCGGGCCGGGGTTCTGCTGGCTACACCTTC
TRBD1,TRBV5-1,-,TRBJ2-6,18,CASSSRGQAYSGANVLTF,TGCGCCAGCAGCTCGCGGGGACAGGCCTACTCTGGGGCCAACGTCCTGACTTTC